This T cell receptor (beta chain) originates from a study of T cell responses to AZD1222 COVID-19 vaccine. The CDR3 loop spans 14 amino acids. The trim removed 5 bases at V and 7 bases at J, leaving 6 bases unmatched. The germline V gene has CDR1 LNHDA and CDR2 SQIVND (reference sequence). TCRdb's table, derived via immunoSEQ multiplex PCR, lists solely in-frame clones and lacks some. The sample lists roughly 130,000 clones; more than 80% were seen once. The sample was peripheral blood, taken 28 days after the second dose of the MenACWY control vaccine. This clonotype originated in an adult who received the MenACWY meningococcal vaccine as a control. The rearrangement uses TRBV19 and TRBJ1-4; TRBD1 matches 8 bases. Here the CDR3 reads CASSSGGRVEKLFF. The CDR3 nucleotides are TGTGCCAGTAGTTCAGGGGGCCGAGTTGAAAAACTGTTTTTT.